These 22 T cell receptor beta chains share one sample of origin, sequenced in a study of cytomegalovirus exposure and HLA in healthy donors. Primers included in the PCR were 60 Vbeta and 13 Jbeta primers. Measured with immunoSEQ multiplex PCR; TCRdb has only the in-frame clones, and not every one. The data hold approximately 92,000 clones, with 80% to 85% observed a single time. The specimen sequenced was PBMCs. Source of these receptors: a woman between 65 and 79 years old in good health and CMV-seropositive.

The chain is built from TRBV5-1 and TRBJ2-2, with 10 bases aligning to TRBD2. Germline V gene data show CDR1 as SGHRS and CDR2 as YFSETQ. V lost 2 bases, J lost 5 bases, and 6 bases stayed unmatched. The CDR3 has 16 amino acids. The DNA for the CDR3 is TGCGCCAGCAGCTTACTTATAGCGGGAGGTACCGGGGAGCTGTTTTTT. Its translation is CASSLLIAGGTGELFF.

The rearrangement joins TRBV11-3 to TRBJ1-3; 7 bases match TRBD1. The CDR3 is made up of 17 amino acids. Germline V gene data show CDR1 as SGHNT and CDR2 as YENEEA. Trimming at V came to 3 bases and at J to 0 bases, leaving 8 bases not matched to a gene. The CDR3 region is CASSFQGDIYSGNTIYF. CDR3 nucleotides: TGTGCCAGCAGCTTTCAGGGGGATATTTACTCTGGAAACACCATATATTTT.

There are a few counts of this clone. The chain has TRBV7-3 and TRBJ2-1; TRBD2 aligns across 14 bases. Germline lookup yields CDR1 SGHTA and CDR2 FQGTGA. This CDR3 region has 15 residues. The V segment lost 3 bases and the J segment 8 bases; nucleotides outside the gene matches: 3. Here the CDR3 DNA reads TGTGCCAGCAGCTTGGGGACTAGCGGGAGCGATGAGCAGTTCTTC. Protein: CASSLGTSGSDEQFF.

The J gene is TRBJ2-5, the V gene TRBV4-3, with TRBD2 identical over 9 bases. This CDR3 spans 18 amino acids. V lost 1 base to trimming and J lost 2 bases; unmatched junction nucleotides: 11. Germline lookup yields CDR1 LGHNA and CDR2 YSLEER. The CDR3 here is CASSQGGGSAGGQETQYF. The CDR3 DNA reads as TGCGCCAGCAGCCAAGGGGGGGGCTCGGCGGGAGGGCAAGAGACCCAGTACTTC.

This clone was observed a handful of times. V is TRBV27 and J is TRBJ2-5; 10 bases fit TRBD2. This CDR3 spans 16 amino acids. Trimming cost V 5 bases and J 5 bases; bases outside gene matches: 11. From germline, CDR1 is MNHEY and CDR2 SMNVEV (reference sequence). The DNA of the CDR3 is TGTGCCAGCAGTGCTTCGCCTAGCGGGAGTAAGGAGACCCAGTACTTC. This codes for CASSASPSGSKETQYF.

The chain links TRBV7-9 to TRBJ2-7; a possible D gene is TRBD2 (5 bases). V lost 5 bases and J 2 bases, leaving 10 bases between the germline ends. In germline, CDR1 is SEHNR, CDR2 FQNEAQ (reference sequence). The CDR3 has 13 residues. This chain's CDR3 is CASSVSATYEQYF. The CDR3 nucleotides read TGTGCCAGCAGCGTTAGCGCTACCTACGAGCAGTACTTC. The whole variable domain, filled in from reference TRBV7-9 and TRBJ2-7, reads DTGVSQNPRHKITKRGQNVTFRCDPISEHNRLYWYRQTLGQGPEFLTYFQNEAQLEKSRLLSDRFSAERPKGSFSTLEIQRTEQGDSAMYLCASSVSATYEQYFGPGTRLTVT.

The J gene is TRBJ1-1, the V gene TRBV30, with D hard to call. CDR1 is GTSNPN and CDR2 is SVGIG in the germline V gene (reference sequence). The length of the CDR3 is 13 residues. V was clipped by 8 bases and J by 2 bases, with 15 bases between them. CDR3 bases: TGTGCCACGGCGGGCAGCTTAAACACTGAAGCTTTCTTT. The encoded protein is CATAGSLNTEAFF.

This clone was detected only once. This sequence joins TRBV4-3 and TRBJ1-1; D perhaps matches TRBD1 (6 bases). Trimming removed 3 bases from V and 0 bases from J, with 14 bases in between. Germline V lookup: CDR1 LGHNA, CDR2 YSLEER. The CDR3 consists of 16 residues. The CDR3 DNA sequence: TGCGCCAGCAGCCAGGGGGGGGGCGGTCTGAACACTGAAGCTTTCTTT. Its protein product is CASSQGGGGLNTEAFF.

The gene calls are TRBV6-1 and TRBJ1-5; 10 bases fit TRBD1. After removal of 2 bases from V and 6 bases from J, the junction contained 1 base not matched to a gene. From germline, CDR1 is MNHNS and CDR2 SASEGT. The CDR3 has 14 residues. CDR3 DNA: TGTGCCAGCAGTGAAAGGACAGGGGGTCAGCCCCAGCATTTT. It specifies CASSERTGGQPQHF.

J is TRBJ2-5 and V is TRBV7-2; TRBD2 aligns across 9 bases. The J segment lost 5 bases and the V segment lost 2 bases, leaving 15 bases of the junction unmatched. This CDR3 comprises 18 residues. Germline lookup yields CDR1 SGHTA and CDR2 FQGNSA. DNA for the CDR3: TGTGCCAGCAGCTTAACTAGGGCGGGAGGGCGAAATTCGGAGACCCAGTACTTC. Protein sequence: CASSLTRAGGRNSETQYF.

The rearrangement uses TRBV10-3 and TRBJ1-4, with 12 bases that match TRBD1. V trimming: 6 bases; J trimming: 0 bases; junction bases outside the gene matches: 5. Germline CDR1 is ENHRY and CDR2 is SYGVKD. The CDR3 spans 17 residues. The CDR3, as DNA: TGTGCCATCAGGCCGGGACAGGGGGCCTCAACTAATGAAAAACTGTTTTTT. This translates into CAIRPGQGASTNEKLFF.

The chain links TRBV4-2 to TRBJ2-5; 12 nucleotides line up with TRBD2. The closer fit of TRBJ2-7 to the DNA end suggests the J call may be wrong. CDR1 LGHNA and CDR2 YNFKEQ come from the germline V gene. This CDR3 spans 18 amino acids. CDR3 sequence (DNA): TGTGCCAGCAGCCAAAGGACTAGCGGGACGGGCGGGTACTACGAGCAGTACTTC. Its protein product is CASSQRTSGTGGYYEQYF.

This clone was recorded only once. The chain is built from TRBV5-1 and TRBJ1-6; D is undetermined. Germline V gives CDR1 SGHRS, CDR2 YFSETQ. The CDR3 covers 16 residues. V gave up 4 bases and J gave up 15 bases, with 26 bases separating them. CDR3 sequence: CASSHNAGGLIQDLHF. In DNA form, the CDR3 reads TGCGCCAGCAGCCACAACGCGGGCGGATTAATTCAGGACCTCCACTTT.

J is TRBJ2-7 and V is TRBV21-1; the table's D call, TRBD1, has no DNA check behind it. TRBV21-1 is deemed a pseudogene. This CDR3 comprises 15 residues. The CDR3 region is CASSKCAAGTYEQYF. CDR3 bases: TGTGCCAGCAGCAAATGTGCGGCAGGGACCTACGAGCAGTACTTC.

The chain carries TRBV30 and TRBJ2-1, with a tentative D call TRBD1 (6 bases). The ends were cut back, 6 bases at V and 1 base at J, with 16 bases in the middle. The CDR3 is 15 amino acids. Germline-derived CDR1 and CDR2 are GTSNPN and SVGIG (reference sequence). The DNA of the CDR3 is TGTGCCTGCAAACGAACAGGGCGATCCTACAATGAGCAGTTCTTC. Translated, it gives CACKRTGRSYNEQFF.

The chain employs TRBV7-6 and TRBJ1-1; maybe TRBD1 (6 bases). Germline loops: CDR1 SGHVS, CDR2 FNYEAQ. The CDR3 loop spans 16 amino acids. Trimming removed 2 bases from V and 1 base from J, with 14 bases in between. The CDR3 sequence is CASSLTYRVRNTEAFF. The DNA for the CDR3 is TGTGCCAGCAGCTTAACCTACAGGGTGAGGAACACTGAAGCTTTCTTT.

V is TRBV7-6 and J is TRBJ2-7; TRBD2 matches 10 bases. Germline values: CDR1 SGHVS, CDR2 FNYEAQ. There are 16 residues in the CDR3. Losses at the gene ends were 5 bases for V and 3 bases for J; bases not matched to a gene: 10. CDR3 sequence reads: CASSTFLAGENYEQYF. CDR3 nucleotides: TGTGCCAGCAGCACGTTTCTAGCGGGAGAGAACTACGAGCAGTACTTC.

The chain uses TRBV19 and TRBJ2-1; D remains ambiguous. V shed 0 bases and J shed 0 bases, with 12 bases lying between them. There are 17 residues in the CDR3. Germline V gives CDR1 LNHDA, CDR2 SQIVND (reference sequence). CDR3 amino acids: CASSIDPPSSSYNEQFF. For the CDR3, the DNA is TGTGCCAGTAGTATAGACCCCCCGTCCAGCTCCTACAATGAGCAGTTCTTC.

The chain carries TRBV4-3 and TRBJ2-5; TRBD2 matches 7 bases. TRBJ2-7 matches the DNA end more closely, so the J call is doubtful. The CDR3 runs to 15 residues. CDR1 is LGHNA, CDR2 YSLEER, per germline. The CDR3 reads CASRPGTGGAYEQYF. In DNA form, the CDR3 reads TGCGCCAGCAGACCCGGGACGGGGGGAGCGTACGAGCAGTACTTC.

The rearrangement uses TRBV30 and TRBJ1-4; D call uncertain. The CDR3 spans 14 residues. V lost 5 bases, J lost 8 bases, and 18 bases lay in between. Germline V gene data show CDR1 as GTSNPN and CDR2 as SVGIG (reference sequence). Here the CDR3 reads CAWDGGAGVEKLFF. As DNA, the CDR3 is TGTGCCTGGGACGGAGGAGCCGGGGTCGAAAAACTGTTTTTT.

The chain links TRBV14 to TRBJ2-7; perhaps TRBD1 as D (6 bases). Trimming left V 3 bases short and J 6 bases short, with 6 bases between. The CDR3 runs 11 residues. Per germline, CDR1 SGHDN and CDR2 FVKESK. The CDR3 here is CASSQTGEQYF. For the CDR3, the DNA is TGTGCCAGCAGCCAGACAGGCGAGCAGTACTTC.

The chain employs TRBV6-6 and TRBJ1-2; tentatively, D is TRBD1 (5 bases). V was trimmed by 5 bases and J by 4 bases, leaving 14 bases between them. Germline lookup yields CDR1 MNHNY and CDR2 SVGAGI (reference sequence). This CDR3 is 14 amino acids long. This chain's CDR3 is CASSPGGGGYGYTF. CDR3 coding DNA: TGTGCCAGCAGTCCCGGGGGGGGTGGCTATGGCTACACCTTC.